A selection of T cell receptor beta chains follows, all from one sample in a study of cytotoxic CD8 clonotypes in ibrutinib-treated CLL. Clones were read by immunoSEQ multiplex PCR, and TCRdb kept only the in-frame ones, dropping some. This sample has around 24,000 clones, with under 85% found just once. This specimen was PBMCs, taken before ibrutinib treatment. Receptors originate from a human donor with chronic lymphocytic leukemia. CDR3s include the opening cysteine and the closing phenylalanine or tryptophan. Each record gives: clone size, V gene, D gene, J gene, CDR3 DNA, CDR3 protein. A D gene is named only where the DNA matches it firmly. Not every row has a clone size; where given, it reads once, few, many or a size class.

abundance: NA; v_gene: TRBV28; d_gene: NA; j_gene: TRBJ1-5; CDR3nt: TGTGCCAGCACTCGAGATCAGCCCCAGCATTTT; CDR3aa: CASTRDQPQHF
abundance: NA; v_gene: TRBV7-7; d_gene: TRBD1; j_gene: TRBJ1-1; CDR3nt: TGTGCCAGCAGCTTAGCTCAGGGGGCGAAGGCTTTCTTT; CDR3aa: CASSLAQGAKAFF
abundance: NA; v_gene: TRBV28; d_gene: TRBD2; j_gene: TRBJ2-1; CDR3nt: TGTGCCAGCAGCCGAACCGGGACTAGCGGGTACAATGAGCAGTTCTTC; CDR3aa: CASSRTGTSGYNEQFF
abundance: NA; v_gene: TRBV7-2; d_gene: NA; j_gene: TRBJ2-7; CDR3nt: TGTGCCAGCAGCCCACAGGGCCGAGAATTCGAGCAGTACTTC; CDR3aa: CASSPQGREFEQYF
abundance: NA; v_gene: TRBV10-3; d_gene: NA; j_gene: TRBJ2-1; CDR3nt: TGTGCCATCAGTGAGATAGGCAATGAGCAGTTCTTC; CDR3aa: CAISEIGNEQFF
abundance: NA; v_gene: TRBV5-4; d_gene: NA; j_gene: TRBJ2-3; CDR3nt: TGTGCCACCCTTCGGGGCACCGGGGTGGATACGCAGTATTTT; CDR3aa: CATLRGTGVDTQYF
abundance: once; v_gene: TRBV7-2; d_gene: NA; j_gene: TRBJ2-7; CDR3nt: TGTGCCAGCAGCTTTCCGAGTTCCTACGAGCAGTACTTC; CDR3aa: CASSFPSSYEQYF
abundance: NA; v_gene: TRBV4-3; d_gene: NA; j_gene: TRBJ1-6; CDR3nt: TGCGCCAGCAGCCAAGAGAGTGCGGGGGCTGGTTCACCCCTCCACTTT; CDR3aa: CASSQESAGAGSPLHF
abundance: NA; v_gene: TRBV19; d_gene: NA; j_gene: TRBJ1-4; CDR3nt: TGTGCCAGTGGTGTTGTAGGGGCTAATGAAAAACTGTTTTTT; CDR3aa: CASGVVGANEKLFF
abundance: once; v_gene: TRBV15; d_gene: NA; j_gene: TRBJ2-3; CDR3nt: TGTGCCACCAGCAGAGACCAGGGGGGCAGGAGCACAGATACGCAGTATTTT; CDR3aa: CATSRDQGGRSTDTQYF
abundance: NA; v_gene: TRBV7-2; d_gene: TRBD2; j_gene: TRBJ2-7; CDR3nt: TGTGCCAGCAGCCAACAGGCGGGGGACGAGCAGTACTTC; CDR3aa: CASSQQAGDEQYF
abundance: few; v_gene: TRBV15; d_gene: NA; j_gene: TRBJ2-1; CDR3nt: TGTGCCACCAGCAGAGCAGGGAATGAGCAGTTCTTC; CDR3aa: CATSRAGNEQFF
abundance: NA; v_gene: TRBV7-3; d_gene: NA; j_gene: TRBJ2-3; CDR3nt: TGTGCCAGCAGCCCCCATTGGGCGAGACCCGATACGCAGTATTTT; CDR3aa: CASSPHWARPDTQYF
abundance: NA; v_gene: TRBV5-4; d_gene: TRBD1; j_gene: TRBJ1-1; CDR3nt: TGTGCCAGCAGCTTAGCGACAGGGGGCCACACTGAAGCTTTCTTT; CDR3aa: CASSLATGGHTEAFF
abundance: NA; v_gene: TRBV25-1; d_gene: TRBD1; j_gene: TRBJ1-2; CDR3nt: TGTGCCAGCAGTCCCCCCACCGGACAGGGAGCTAACTATGGCTACACCTTC; CDR3aa: CASSPPTGQGANYGYTF
abundance: NA; v_gene: TRBV20-1; d_gene: NA; j_gene: TRBJ2-5; CDR3nt: TGCAGTGCTAATACTGGGGAGACCCAGTACTTC; CDR3aa: CSANTGETQYF
abundance: NA; v_gene: TRBV29-1; d_gene: NA; j_gene: TRBJ1-2; CDR3nt: TGCAGCGTTGAAACGGGCACCTATGGCTACACCTTC; CDR3aa: CSVETGTYGYTF
abundance: once; v_gene: TRBV5-1; d_gene: NA; j_gene: TRBJ1-1; CDR3nt: TGCGCCAGCAGCTTCCAGCTGAACACTGAAGCTTTCTTT; CDR3aa: CASSFQLNTEAFF
abundance: NA; v_gene: TRBV7-2; d_gene: TRBD1; j_gene: TRBJ1-1; CDR3nt: TGTGCCAGCAGCTTCGGGACAGGGGTTGAGACTGAAGCTTTCTTT; CDR3aa: CASSFGTGVETEAFF
abundance: NA; v_gene: TRBV11-2; d_gene: TRBD1; j_gene: TRBJ2-1; CDR3nt: TGTGCCAGCAGCCCCAGGACAGGTTTCTACAATGAGCAGTTCTTC; CDR3aa: CASSPRTGFYNEQFF
abundance: NA; v_gene: TRBV6-5; d_gene: NA; j_gene: TRBJ1-5; CDR3nt: TGTGCCAGCAGTAGGGCGAGTAGCAATCAGCCCCAGCATTTT; CDR3aa: CASSRASSNQPQHF
abundance: NA; v_gene: TRBV10-1; d_gene: TRBD2; j_gene: TRBJ2-5; CDR3nt: TGCGCCAGCAGTGAGTCTTCTCTTGGTAGTGCTAGCGGGACGGGAGAGACCCAGTACTTC; CDR3aa: CASSESSLGSASGTGETQYF
abundance: NA; v_gene: TRBV19; d_gene: NA; j_gene: TRBJ2-6; CDR3nt: TGTGCCAGTAGGCTGAATGGACCGAGCTCTGGGGCCAACGTCCTGACTTTC; CDR3aa: CASRLNGPSSGANVLTF
abundance: NA; v_gene: TRBV7-8; d_gene: NA; j_gene: TRBJ1-2; CDR3nt: TGTGCCAGCAGCTTAACGGACAGAGGAGATGGCTACACCTTC; CDR3aa: CASSLTDRGDGYTF
abundance: NA; v_gene: TRBV7-2; d_gene: NA; j_gene: TRBJ1-5; CDR3nt: TGTGCCAGCAGCTTACGGGGAAATCAGCCCCAGCATTTT; CDR3aa: CASSLRGNQPQHF
abundance: NA; v_gene: TRBV30; d_gene: NA; j_gene: TRBJ2-5; CDR3nt: TGTGCCTTAGGACGGGGTCAGACCCAGTACTTC; CDR3aa: CALGRGQTQYF
abundance: once; v_gene: TRBV29-1; d_gene: NA; j_gene: TRBJ1-2; CDR3nt: TGCAGCGTTGAAACGGGGATAGCTTATAACTATGGCTACACCTTC; CDR3aa: CSVETGIAYNYGYTF
abundance: few; v_gene: TRBV11-2; d_gene: NA; j_gene: TRBJ2-7; CDR3nt: TGTGCCAGCAGCTTAGGAGGGGCAGGGACAACCTACGAGCAGTACTTC; CDR3aa: CASSLGGAGTTYEQYF
abundance: NA; v_gene: TRBV4-3; d_gene: NA; j_gene: TRBJ2-5; CDR3nt: TGCGCCAGCAGCCAAGATCGCGGGACCCAGTACTTC; CDR3aa: CASSQDRGTQYF
abundance: NA; v_gene: TRBV5-1; d_gene: TRBD2; j_gene: TRBJ2-3; CDR3nt: TGCGCCAGCAGCTTGGCGTCGGGAGGGAGGGATACGCAGTATTTT; CDR3aa: CASSLASGGRDTQYF
abundance: NA; v_gene: TRBV25-1; d_gene: NA; j_gene: TRBJ2-1; CDR3nt: TGTGCCAGCAGTGACTTCCGCGTGGAGCAGTTCTTC; CDR3aa: CASSDFRVEQFF
abundance: NA; v_gene: TRBV5-4; d_gene: TRBD2; j_gene: TRBJ2-1; CDR3nt: TGTGCCAGCAGCACTGGACTAGCGGGGGGTGATGAGCAGTTCTTC; CDR3aa: CASSTGLAGGDEQFF
abundance: NA; v_gene: TRBV6-5; d_gene: TRBD1; j_gene: TRBJ1-1; CDR3nt: TGTGCCAGCAGTTACTCGAGACAGGGGACTGAAGCTTTCTTT; CDR3aa: CASSYSRQGTEAFF
abundance: NA; v_gene: TRBV4-1; d_gene: TRBD2; j_gene: TRBJ2-7; CDR3nt: TGCGCCAGCAGCCAAGATCCCCTCCTAGCGGGAGACTACGAGCAGTACTTC; CDR3aa: CASSQDPLLAGDYEQYF
abundance: NA; v_gene: TRBV5-1; d_gene: TRBD1; j_gene: TRBJ1-1; CDR3nt: TGCGCCAGCAGCTTGATGGGGACAGGGCAGAACACTGAAGCTTTCTTT; CDR3aa: CASSLMGTGQNTEAFF
abundance: NA; v_gene: TRBV5-4; d_gene: NA; j_gene: TRBJ2-4; CDR3nt: TGTGCCAGCAGCTTAGAGGAAGGCGGGTTTGCCAAAAACATTCAGTACTTC; CDR3aa: CASSLEEGGFAKNIQYF
abundance: NA; v_gene: TRBV28; d_gene: NA; j_gene: TRBJ1-5; CDR3nt: TGTGCCAGCAGTTTGGATTTAGGCACACTTAGCAATCAGCCCCAGCATTTT; CDR3aa: CASSLDLGTLSNQPQHF
abundance: NA; v_gene: TRBV7-9; d_gene: NA; j_gene: TRBJ2-5; CDR3nt: TGTGCCAGCAGACCATCAGGAAGGGGTGAAGAGACCCAGTACTTC; CDR3aa: CASRPSGRGEETQYF
abundance: few; v_gene: TRBV6-5; d_gene: NA; j_gene: TRBJ1-2; CDR3nt: TGTGCCAGCAGCTCCCAGGCGGGGGGGGGCCATGGCTACACCTTC; CDR3aa: CASSSQAGGGHGYTF
abundance: NA; v_gene: TRBV6-5; d_gene: NA; j_gene: TRBJ2-3; CDR3nt: TGTGCCAGCAGTTCCGCGTGGGGGACAGATACGCAGTATTTT; CDR3aa: CASSSAWGTDTQYF
abundance: once; v_gene: TRBV28; d_gene: NA; j_gene: TRBJ2-7; CDR3nt: TGTGCCAGCAAGGAAAGGGTCTGGTCCGAGCAGTACTTC; CDR3aa: CASKERVWSEQYF
abundance: NA; v_gene: TRBV5-5; d_gene: NA; j_gene: TRBJ1-2; CDR3nt: TGTGCCAGCAGCCGAAGGACAGAGCTTGCTAACTATGGCTACACCTTC; CDR3aa: CASSRRTELANYGYTF
abundance: NA; v_gene: TRBV7-8; d_gene: TRBD1; j_gene: TRBJ2-1; CDR3nt: TGTGCCAGCAGCTCTCGGACAGGGACCCCAGAGCAGTTCTTC; CDR3aa: CASSSRTGTPEQFF
abundance: NA; v_gene: TRBV7-6; d_gene: NA; j_gene: TRBJ2-1; CDR3nt: TGTGCCAGCAGCTTAGGTCTCCGGGCCGTCACCTACAATGAGCAGTTCTTC; CDR3aa: CASSLGLRAVTYNEQFF
abundance: NA; v_gene: TRBV18; d_gene: TRBD1; j_gene: TRBJ2-7; CDR3nt: TGTGCCAGCTCACTCGGGACAGTCCCCGGCTACGAGCAGTACTTC; CDR3aa: CASSLGTVPGYEQYF
abundance: NA; v_gene: TRBV11-2; d_gene: NA; j_gene: TRBJ2-7; CDR3nt: TGTGCCAGCAGCTTGGATCCTCAAGGGCAGTACTTC; CDR3aa: CASSLDPQGQYF
abundance: NA; v_gene: TRBV19; d_gene: TRBD2; j_gene: TRBJ2-1; CDR3nt: TGTGCCAGTAGTCTAGCGGGAGGGCTCAATGAGCAGTTCTTC; CDR3aa: CASSLAGGLNEQFF
abundance: NA; v_gene: TRBV6-1; d_gene: NA; j_gene: TRBJ1-1; CDR3nt: TGTGCCAGCAGTGGCCATCGGGACGGAAAAATGAACACTGAAGCTTTCTTT; CDR3aa: CASSGHRDGKMNTEAFF
abundance: NA; v_gene: TRBV9; d_gene: TRBD2; j_gene: TRBJ2-5; CDR3nt: TGTGCCAGCAGCCCCGGGACTATGAAAGAGACCCAGTACTTC; CDR3aa: CASSPGTMKETQYF
abundance: NA; v_gene: TRBV5-6; d_gene: TRBD2; j_gene: TRBJ2-2; CDR3nt: TGTGCCAGCAGCTTGGCCTTAGGACTAGTAGGGGAGCTGTTTTTT; CDR3aa: CASSLALGLVGELFF
abundance: few; v_gene: TRBV19; d_gene: NA; j_gene: TRBJ1-1; CDR3nt: TGTGCCAGTGGACAGAGGTGGGACACTGAAGCTTTCTTT; CDR3aa: CASGQRWDTEAFF
abundance: once; v_gene: TRBV15; d_gene: NA; j_gene: TRBJ2-7; CDR3nt: TGTGCCACCAGCAGAGAGAACTACGAGCAGTACTTC; CDR3aa: CATSRENYEQYF
abundance: NA; v_gene: TRBV7-2; d_gene: NA; j_gene: TRBJ2-1; CDR3nt: TGTGCCAGCAGCCTTTACCCGGAAACCAACAATGAGCAGTTCTTC; CDR3aa: CASSLYPETNNEQFF